This T cell receptor (beta chain) derives from a study of human T cells and chemical hapten exposure. Study information: Diphenylcyclopropenone was administered weekly to the scalp of patients throughout the roughly 23-week study. Readings were taken at 6 days from patch tests that had applied 0.01% DPC to the upper back. Study outcomes and limitations: Healthy individuals' immune responses may differ from those of donors, who had alopecia.

As concerns this clonotype: The antigen remains unidentified.

Time point given: patch test 1, 2 weeks after DPC sensitization. The sample's treatment: therapeutic diphenylcyclopropenone sensitization with weekly scalp DPC. Participating donors were patients with alopecia, aged 18 to 70 years, considered appropriate candidates for DPC. TCRdb redid the calling of the RACE reads with MiXCR, one entry per CDR3 protein. This table has around 99,000 distinct CDR3 sequences, roughly 12% appearing once. Trimming took 5 bases from V and 0 from J; bases not matched to a gene: 5. The CDR3 is 15 residues long. The germline CDR1 and CDR2 sequences are MRHNA and SNTAGT. The input for sequencing was whole blood, taken in connection with sensitization to the hapten diphenylcyclopropenone (DPC). The receptor comes from a woman aged 40 to 55 with alopecia areata. Some clones in this sample may be carry-over from other donors' samples. V is TRBV6-4 and J is TRBJ2-7; 9 bases map to TRBD2. DNA for the CDR3: TGTGCCAGCAGTTTAGATAGCGGGAGCTCCTACGAGCAGTACTTC. Translated, it gives CASSLDSGSSYEQYF.